This T cell receptor (beta chain) was retrieved from a study of blood T cell repertoires in COVID-19. Overall study context: The study drew acute and convalescent COVID-19 samples from the United States, Italy and Spain. T cells, B-cell-depleted T cells, or PBMCs supplied cDNA or gDNA.

Per the authors' pipeline: Nucleated cell counts were estimated from reference gene primer amplification. Assay: immunoSEQ multiplex PCR; the TCRdb copy retains only in-frame clones and omits some. The V and J calls and the clone size are those of that table, but D and trimming were determined from the DNA. The sample has some 250,000 clones, approximately 78% seen once. Germline CDR1 and CDR2: SGHRS and YFSETQ. Deletions cut 0 bases from V and 5 bases from J, with 11 bases between. The CDR3 contains 14 residues. The gene calls are TRBV5-1 and TRBJ1-1, with a tentative D call TRBD1 (6 bases). Material for sequencing was peripheral blood. This sequence originates from a woman aged 60 to 75 with active or convalescent COVID-19. The CDR3, as DNA: TGCGCCAGCAGCTTGGAAGGGGGTGGGACTGAAGCTTTCTTT. Its protein is CASSLEGGGTEAFF.